This entry features one T cell receptor (beta chain) sequence. This record comes from a study of blood T cell repertoires in COVID-19. In the study overall: The United States, Italy and Spain were the sources of the acute and convalescent COVID-19 samples. The cDNA or gDNA used as material had been derived from T cells, B-cell-depleted T cells, or PBMCs.

Data came from immunoSEQ multiplex PCR; TCRdb stores just in-frame clones and leaves some out. The sample records roughly 200,000 clones, approximately 90% being singletons. CDR1 PRHDT and CDR2 FYEKMQ come from the germline V gene (reference sequence). The CDR3 spans 14 residues. V was clipped by 1 base and J by 6 bases, with 12 bases between them. V gene TRBV13 combines with J gene TRBJ2-5; maybe TRBD2 (5 bases). The sample comprised peripheral blood. The sequence was obtained from a woman younger than 30 who had recovered from COVID-19. CDR3 in amino acids: CASSLELDWQTQYF. In nucleotides, the CDR3 is TGTGCCAGCAGCTTAGAACTAGATTGGCAGACCCAGTACTTC. Drawing the rest from reference TRBV13 and TRBJ2-5, the complete variable domain is AAGVIQSPRHLIKEKRETATLKCYPIPRHDTVYWYQQGPGQDPQFLISFYEKMQSDKGSIPDRFSAQQFSDYHSELNMSSLELGDSALYFCASSLELDWQTQYFGPGTRLLVL.